This TCR beta chain was retrieved from a study of blood T cell repertoires in COVID-19. This table comes from immunoSEQ multiplex PCR, and its TCRdb copy is limited to in-frame clones, with some not included. The sample carries some 160,000 clones, roughly 90% recorded once. CDR3 length equals 15 residues. Trimming took off 1 base at V and 2 bases at J, with 10 bases between the two ends. Germline values: CDR1 MNHEY, CDR2 SMNVEV (reference sequence). The chain couples TRBV27 to TRBJ2-3; D perhaps matches TRBD1 (6 bases). Material: PBMCs or T cells enriched from blood (not recorded which). The TCR was taken from a woman between 50 and 59 years old who had recovered from COVID-19. The chain's CDR3 is CASSLFYRDTDTQYF. For the CDR3, the DNA is TGTGCCAGCAGTTTATTTTACAGGGACACAGATACGCAGTATTTT.